This entry concerns a single T cell receptor beta chain. Mismatch with germline at one junction end may stem from a read error. Amplified TCR beta CDR3 regions derived from RNA transcripts. The TCR CDR3 was amplified in a first-round RT-PCR using the HTBI primer set. TCRdb reprocessed the multiplex PCR reads with MiXCR, giving one entry per CDR3 protein. The sample yields around 580,000 distinct CDR3 sequences, 46% seen once. Graves' hyperthyroidism was deemed stable given no ophthalmopathy progression within 18 months. The record originates from a study of T cells in Graves' hyperthyroidism and ophthalmopathy. Germline CDR1 and CDR2: SEHNR and FQNEAQ (reference sequence). The CDR3 covers 13 residues.

The sequence derives from a woman under 30 with Graves' hyperthyroidism. The rearrangement uses TRBV7-9 and TRBJ2-6, with 9 bases identical to TRBD1. Sequencing was carried out using peripheral blood or thyroid tissue (not recorded which). CDR3 coding DNA: TGTGCCAGCAGTCCGACAGGGGGCAACGTCCTGACTTTC. Its translation is CASSPTGGNVLTF.